Each of the 3 T cell receptor beta chains below was sequenced from the same sample in a study of shared clonotypes between healthy human individuals. Some clones are missing from TCRdb's copy, which holds only in-frame ones; the method was immunoSEQ multiplex PCR. This repertoire shows 490,000 or so clones, over 60% found once; its top ten account for over 10%. Sequencing was carried out using PBMCs. The receptors stem from a middle-aged woman in good health. Some clones in this sample may be carry-over from other donors' samples.

The genes are TRBV7-2 and TRBJ2-2; 9 bases map to TRBD2. This CDR3 is 16 amino acids long. Germline assignment: CDR1 SGHTA and CDR2 FQGNSA. With 5 bases clipped from V and 5 bases from J, the junction kept 9 bases outside the gene matches. The CDR3 DNA is TGTGCCAGCAGCACTAGAGCGGGAGGTCCGACCGGGGAGCTGTTTTTT. It encodes CASSTRAGGPTGELFF. The full variable domain, completed using reference TRBV7-2 and TRBJ2-2, is GAGVSQSPSNKVTEKGKDVELRCDPISGHTALYWYRQSLGQGLEFLIYFQGNSAPDKSGLPSDRFSAERTGGSVSTLTIQRTQQEDSAVYLCASSTRAGGPTGELFFGEGSRLTVL.

The rearrangement joins TRBV7-9 to TRBJ1-5; no firm D call. V lost 1 base and J lost 5, with 6 bases in between. This CDR3 is 13 amino acids long. Germline V lookup: CDR1 SEHNR, CDR2 FQNEAQ (reference sequence). The CDR3 region is CASSLGAHQPQHF. CDR3 coding DNA: TGTGCCAGCAGCTTAGGCGCTCATCAGCCCCAGCATTTT.

The sample holds a few counts of this clone. The sample carries other DNA sequences with the same CDR3. This chain joins TRBV30 and TRBJ2-1, with D possibly being TRBD2 (6 bases). The CDR3 has 13 amino acids. In germline, CDR1 is GTSNPN, CDR2 SVGIG (reference sequence). The V end lost 7 bases, the J end lost 4 bases, and 14 bases lay between the germline ends. CDR3 nucleotides: TGTGCCTCCTCGGGGGAGTGGTACAATGAGCAGTTCTTC. It translates to CASSGEWYNEQFF.